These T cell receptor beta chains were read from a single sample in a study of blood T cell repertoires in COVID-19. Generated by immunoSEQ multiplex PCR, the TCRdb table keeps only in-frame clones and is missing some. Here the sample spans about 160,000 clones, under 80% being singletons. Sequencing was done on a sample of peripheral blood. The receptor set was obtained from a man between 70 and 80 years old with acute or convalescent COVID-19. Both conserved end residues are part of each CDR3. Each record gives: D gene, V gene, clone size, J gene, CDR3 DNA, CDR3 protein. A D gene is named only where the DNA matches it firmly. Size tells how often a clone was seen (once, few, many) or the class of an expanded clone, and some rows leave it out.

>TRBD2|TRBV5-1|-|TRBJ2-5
TGCGCCAGCAGCCGCACTAGCGGGAGGGTTCAAGAGACCCAGTACTTC
CASSRTSGRVQETQYF
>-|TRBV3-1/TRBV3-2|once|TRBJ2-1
TGTGCCAGCAGCCATTTCACTTTAAATGGGCATGAGCAGTTCTTC
CASSHFTLNGHEQFF
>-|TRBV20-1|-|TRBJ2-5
TGCAGTGCTAGTCGGACAGCACAAGAGACCCAGTACTTC
CSASRTAQETQYF
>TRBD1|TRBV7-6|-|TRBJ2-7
TGTGCCAGCAGCTTAGCAGGACAGGTGGGCTCCTACGAGCAGTACTTC
CASSLAGQVGSYEQYF
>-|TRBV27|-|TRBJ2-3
TGTGCCAGCAGTTTACGAGGGGATACGCAGTATTTT
CASSLRGDTQYF
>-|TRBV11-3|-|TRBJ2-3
TGTGCCAGCAGTCGGAGGGGGGGCGCCCCAGATACGCAGTATTTT
CASSRRGGAPDTQYF
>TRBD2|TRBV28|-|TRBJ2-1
TGTGCCAGCAGTAAGACTAGCGGGAGACGTTACAATGAGCAGTTCTTC
CASSKTSGRRYNEQFF
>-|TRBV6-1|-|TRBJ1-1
TGTGCCAGCAGTGAGCTTCTGACAGGTCGGACTGAAGCTTTCTTT
CASSELLTGRTEAFF
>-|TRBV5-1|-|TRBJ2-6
TGCGCCAGCAGCTTGGCGGGTAGGGCCAACGTCCTGACTTTC
CASSLAGRANVLTF
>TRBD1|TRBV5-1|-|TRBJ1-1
TGCGCCAGCAGCGTTGGACAGGAGGTGAACACTGAAGCTTTCTTT
CASSVGQEVNTEAFF
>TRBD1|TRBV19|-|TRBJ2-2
TGTGCCAGTAGTATCGGACAGGTGAACACCGGGGAGCTGTTTTTT
CASSIGQVNTGELFF
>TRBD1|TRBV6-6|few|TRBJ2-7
TGTGCCAGCAGTTCGGCGGGACAGGGGGTCTCCTACGAGCAGTACTTC
CASSSAGQGVSYEQYF
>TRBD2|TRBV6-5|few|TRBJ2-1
TGTGCCAGCAGTCGCTTAGCGGGAGGTTCCAATGAGCAGTTCTTC
CASSRLAGGSNEQFF
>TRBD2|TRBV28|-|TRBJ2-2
TGTGCCAGCAGTTTGGGACTAGCGGGAGGATTCGGGGAGCTGTTTTTT
CASSLGLAGGFGELFF
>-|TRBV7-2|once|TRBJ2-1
TGTGCCAGCAGCTTAGTCTGGGGGGGGGCGCGGAATGAGCAGTTCTTC
CASSLVWGGARNEQFF
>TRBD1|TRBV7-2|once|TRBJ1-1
TGTGCCAGCATCGTGACAGGGACGAAGCTGAACACTGAAGCTTTCTTT
CASIVTGTKLNTEAFF
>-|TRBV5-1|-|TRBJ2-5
TGCGCCAGCAGCTTGGCAACAGGGTCCCAAGAGACCCAGTACTTC
CASSLATGSQETQYF
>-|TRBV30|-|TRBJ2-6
TGTGCCTGGAGTGCCCCCTACTCTGGGGCCAACGTCCTGACTTTC
CAWSAPYSGANVLTF
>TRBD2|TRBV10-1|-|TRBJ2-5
TGCGCCAGCAGTCACGGGACTAGCGGGGAAGAGACCCAGTACTTC
CASSHGTSGEETQYF
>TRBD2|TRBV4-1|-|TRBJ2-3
TGCGCCAGCAGCCAAGATATACTAGCGGGGTATACGCAGTATTTT
CASSQDILAGYTQYF
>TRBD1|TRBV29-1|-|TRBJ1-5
TGCAGCGTTGGACAGGGGGGTGATCAGCCCCAGCATTTT
CSVGQGGDQPQHF
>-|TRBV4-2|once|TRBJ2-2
TGTGCCAGCAGCCAAGTTGATAGGAGGGCCGGGGAGCTGTTTTTT
CASSQVDRRAGELFF
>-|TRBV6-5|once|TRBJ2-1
TGTGCCAGCAGGATGACAGTAGCCTCCTACAATGAGCAGTTCTTC
CASRMTVASYNEQFF
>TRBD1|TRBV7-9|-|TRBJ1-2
TGTGCCAGCAGCTTCCCGACAGGGCTCTATGGCTACACCTTC
CASSFPTGLYGYTF
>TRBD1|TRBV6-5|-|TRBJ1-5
TGTGCCAGCACCCTTGACAGGGGACGACAGCCCCAGCATTTT
CASTLDRGRQPQHF
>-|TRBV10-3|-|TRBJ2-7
TGTGCCATCAGTGGGACAGAAATCTACGAGCAGTACTTC
CAISGTEIYEQYF
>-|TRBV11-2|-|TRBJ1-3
TGTGCCAGCAGCTTAGGTACAGGGACACTTGGAAACACCATATATTTT
CASSLGTGTLGNTIYF
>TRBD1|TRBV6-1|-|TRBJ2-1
TGTGCCAGCAGTGGCATCCAACAGGGGGCGGCCTACAATGAGCAGTTCTTC
CASSGIQQGAAYNEQFF
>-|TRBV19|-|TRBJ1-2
TGTGCCAGTAGTATAGATCGGGAAGCCCACTATGGCTACACCTTC
CASSIDREAHYGYTF
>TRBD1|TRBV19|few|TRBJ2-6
TGTGCCAGTAAAGCCGACAGGGACCCTTCTGGGGCCAACGTCCTGACTTTC
CASKADRDPSGANVLTF
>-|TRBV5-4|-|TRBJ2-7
TGTGCCAGCAGCTTCGTCGGGGGGCCCTACGAGCAGTACTTC
CASSFVGGPYEQYF
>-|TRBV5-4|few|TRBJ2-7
TGTGCCAGCAGCTTCAGTTTATACGAGCAGTACTTC
CASSFSLYEQYF
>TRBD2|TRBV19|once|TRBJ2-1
TGTGCCAGTAAGGCACTAGCGCCCGATATGAATGAGCAGTTCTTC
CASKALAPDMNEQFF
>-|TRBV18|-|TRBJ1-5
TGTGCCAGCTCACCACCAAACTCGGAGGGCAATCAGCCCCAGCATTTT
CASSPPNSEGNQPQHF
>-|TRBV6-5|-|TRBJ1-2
TGTGCCAGCAGAACAGGGTTCATGGATGGCTACACCTTC
CASRTGFMDGYTF
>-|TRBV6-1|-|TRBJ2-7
TGTGCCAGCAGTGACATGCGGCAACCTCGGGGGGAGCAGTACTTC
CASSDMRQPRGEQYF
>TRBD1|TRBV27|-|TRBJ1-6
TGTGCCAGCAGCCCGACAGGGGTGTTGTTTTCACCCCTCCACTTT
CASSPTGVLFSPLHF
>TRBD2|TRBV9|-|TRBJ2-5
TGTGCCAGCAGCGTAGATCTAGCGGGCAGCCAGACCCAGTACTTC
CASSVDLAGSQTQYF
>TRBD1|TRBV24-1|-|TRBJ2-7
TGTGCCACCAGTGACCATCCAAATACCGGGACAGGGGCGTACGAGCAGTACTTC
CATSDHPNTGTGAYEQYF
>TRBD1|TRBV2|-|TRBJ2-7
TGTGCCAGCAGTGATAAGGACAGGGGGTACGAGCAGTACTTC
CASSDKDRGYEQYF
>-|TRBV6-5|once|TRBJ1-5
TGTGCCAGCACCTCGCAGTTACCTCAGCCCCAGCATTTT
CASTSQLPQPQHF
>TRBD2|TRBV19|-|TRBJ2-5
TGTGCCAGTAGTACAGGGACTAGCGGGAGGGCCCGAGAGACCCAGTACTTC
CASSTGTSGRARETQYF
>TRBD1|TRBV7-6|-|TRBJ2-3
TGTGCCAGCAGCACCGGACAGGGCAGCACAGATACGCAGTATTTT
CASSTGQGSTDTQYF
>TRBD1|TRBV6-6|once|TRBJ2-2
TGTGCCAGCAGCCCAGGACAGGGGTCCCTTCCGTTCGCGAACACCGGGGAGCTGTTTTTT
CASSPGQGSLPFANTGELFF